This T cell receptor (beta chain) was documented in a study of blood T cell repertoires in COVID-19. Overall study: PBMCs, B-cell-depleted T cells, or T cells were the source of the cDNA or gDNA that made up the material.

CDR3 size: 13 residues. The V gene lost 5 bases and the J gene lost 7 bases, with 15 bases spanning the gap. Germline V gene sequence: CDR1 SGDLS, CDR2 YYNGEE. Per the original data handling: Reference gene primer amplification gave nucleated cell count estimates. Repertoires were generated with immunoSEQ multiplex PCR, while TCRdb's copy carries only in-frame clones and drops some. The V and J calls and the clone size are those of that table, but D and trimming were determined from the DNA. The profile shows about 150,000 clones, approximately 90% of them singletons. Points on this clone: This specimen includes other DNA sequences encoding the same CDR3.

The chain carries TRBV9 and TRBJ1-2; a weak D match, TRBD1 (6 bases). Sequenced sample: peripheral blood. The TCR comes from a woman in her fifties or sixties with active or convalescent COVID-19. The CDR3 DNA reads TGTGCCAGCAGTCCGGGGGGCTTGGGTGGCTACACCTTC. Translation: CASSPGGLGGYTF.